The T cell receptor beta chain under discussion was sequenced for a study of metastatic and nonmetastatic thyroid tumors. Trimming cost V 5 bases and J 7 bases, with 18 bases left between them. CDR3 length equals 13 residues. Germline CDR1 DFQATT, CDR2 SNEGSKA (reference sequence). TCRdb re-clonotyped the PCR reads through MiXCR. The sample has 15,000 to 20,000 clones; about 35% are singletons. This clone was picked up many times. None of the patients had undergone any treatment ahead of thyroid surgery. The specimen was tumor tissue. This clonotype originated in a male donor with papillary thyroid cancer or a benign thyroid nodule (not recorded which). Some clones in this sample may be carry-over from other donors' samples. The rearrangement joins TRBV20-1 to TRBJ2-7, with D unresolved. CDR3 amino acids: CSASPDPGTEQYF. CDR3 DNA sequence: TGCAGTGCTTCACCCGATCCGGGCACTGAGCAGTACTTC.